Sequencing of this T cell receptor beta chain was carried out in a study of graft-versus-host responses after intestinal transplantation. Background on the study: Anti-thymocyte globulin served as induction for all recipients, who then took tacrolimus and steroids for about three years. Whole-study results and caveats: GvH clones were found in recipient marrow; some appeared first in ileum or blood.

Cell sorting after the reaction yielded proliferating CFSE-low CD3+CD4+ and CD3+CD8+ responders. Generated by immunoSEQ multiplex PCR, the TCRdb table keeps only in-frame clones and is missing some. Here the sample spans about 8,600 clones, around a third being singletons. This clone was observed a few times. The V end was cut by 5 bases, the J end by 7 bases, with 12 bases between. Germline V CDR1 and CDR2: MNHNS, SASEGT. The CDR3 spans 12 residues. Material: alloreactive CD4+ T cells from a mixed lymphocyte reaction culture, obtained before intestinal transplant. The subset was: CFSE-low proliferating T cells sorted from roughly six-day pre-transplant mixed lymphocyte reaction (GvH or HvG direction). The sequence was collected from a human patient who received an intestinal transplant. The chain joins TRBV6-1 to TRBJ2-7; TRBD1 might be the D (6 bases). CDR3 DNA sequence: TGTGCCAGCAGTTTGCGTAGGGGGGAGCAGTACTTC. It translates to CASSLRRGEQYF.